These 17 T cell receptor beta chains originate from one sample sequenced in a study of Ad26.COV2.S vaccination and SARS-CoV-2 variants. Treatment in this sample: 19 received Ad26.COV2.S at low or high dose, single or two shots; a few received placebo; per-sample allocation not given. Collection of the samples took place on day 63 after the first injection of vaccine or placebo. TCRdb's table, derived via immunoSEQ multiplex PCR, lists solely in-frame clones and lacks some. This sample yields roughly 680,000 clones, of which around 89% are seen a single time; about 1.5% belongs to the top ten. The sample here was peripheral blood, taken in a trial of Ad26.COV2.S vaccine versus placebo. Receptors were obtained from a person between 18 and 65 years old who received the Ad26.COV2.S COVID-19 vaccine or a placebo.

The chain couples TRBV5-1 to TRBJ2-3; D gene ambiguous. This CDR3 has 14 amino acids. Trimming took 4 bases from V and 3 from J, leaving 12 bases between them. Per the germline V gene, CDR1 is SGHRS and CDR2 is YFSETQ. Here the CDR3 reads CASSKASKTDTQYF. Here the CDR3 DNA reads TGCGCCAGCAGCAAGGCCTCCAAAACAGATACGCAGTATTTT.

The chain recombines TRBV6-2 or TRBV6-3 with TRBJ1-5, with D perhaps TRBD1 (5 bases). Germline V gene sequence: CDR1 MNHEY, CDR2 SVGEGT. The CDR3 covers 15 residues. Trimming left V 5 bases short and J 3 bases short, with 14 bases between. CDR3 sequence (DNA): TGTGCCAGCAGTAACCCTAGGGGCCCCAATCAGCCCCAGCATTTT. Amino acids: CASSNPRGPNQPQHF.

The J gene is TRBJ2-7, the V gene TRBV3-1 (or the pseudogene TRBV3-2); TRBD2 might be the D (6 bases). Germline-derived CDR1 and CDR2 are LGHDT and YNNKEL (reference sequence). V lost 0 bases and J 2 bases, leaving 17 bases between the germline ends. This CDR3 spans 17 amino acids. CDR3 protein: CASSQEVRALAPYEQYF. CDR3 nucleotides: TGTGCCAGCAGCCAAGAGGTCCGGGCACTAGCCCCCTACGAGCAGTACTTC.

CDR3 loop: CSVGGQGFHEQYF. In DNA, the CDR3 is TGCAGCGTTGGGGGACAGGGGTTCCACGAGCAGTACTTC. This rearrangement joins TRBV29-1 to TRBJ2-7, with 10 bases that match TRBD1. CDR3 size: 13 residues. Trimming cost V 4 bases and J 5 bases; bases outside gene matches: 5. Germline V gene sequence: CDR1 SQVTM, CDR2 ANQGSEA.

This chain joins TRBV3-1 (or the pseudogene TRBV3-2) and TRBJ2-1; D possibly corresponds to TRBD2 (5 bases). This CDR3 contains 13 residues. Germline V gives CDR1 LGHDT, CDR2 YNNKEL (reference sequence). The V gene lost 1 base and the J gene lost 6 bases, with 7 bases spanning the gap. DNA for the CDR3: TGTGCCAGCAGCCAAGTAGAGGGCAATGAGCAGTTCTTC. Its translation is CASSQVEGNEQFF.

This clone has only one observation. The CDR3 nucleotides are TGTGCCAGCAGCCAAGGAGGTTATAACTATGGCTACACCTTC. Its translation is CASSQGGYNYGYTF. This rearrangement joins TRBV3-1 (or the pseudogene TRBV3-2) to TRBJ1-2; D gene uncertain. The germline CDR1 and CDR2 sequences are LGHDT and YNNKEL (reference sequence). The CDR3 covers 14 residues. V was cut by 1 base and J by 1 base, with 7 bases left in between.

The chain combines TRBV6-4 with TRBJ1-1; D is undetermined. Per the germline V gene, CDR1 is MRHNA and CDR2 is SNTAGT. The CDR3 runs to 13 residues. V lost 3 bases to trimming and J lost 0 bases, with 5 bases between them. The DNA of the CDR3 is TGTGCCAGCAGTGAACAGCTGAACACTGAAGCTTTCTTT. Its protein is CASSEQLNTEAFF.

The gene calls are TRBV11-2 and TRBJ2-1; 15 positions match TRBD2. The V segment lost 4 bases and the J segment 5 bases; nucleotides outside the gene matches: 6. The CDR3 is made up of 17 amino acids. Germline V gives CDR1 SGHAT, CDR2 FQNNGV. CDR3 in DNA: TGTGCCAGCAGCTCACCGGGACTAGCGGGAGGTAACAATGAGCAGTTCTTC. Amino acid sequence: CASSSPGLAGGNNEQFF.

This clone has a handful of counts. The chain couples TRBV7-8 to TRBJ1-1; 7 positions match TRBD1. Trimming cost V 3 bases and J 4 bases; bases outside gene matches: 5. The CDR3 has 14 residues. CDR1 SGHVS and CDR2 FQNEAQ come from the germline V gene. Here the CDR3 DNA reads TGTGCCAGCAGCTTGACAGGGAGTTTCACTGAAGCTTTCTTT. Its protein is CASSLTGSFTEAFF.

The chain is built from TRBV19 and TRBJ1-1; 9 bases line up with TRBD1. V lost 5 bases and J lost 3; bases outside the gene matches: 7. CDR1 and CDR2 from the germline V gene are LNHDA and SQIVND (reference sequence). This CDR3 is built from 15 residues. CDR3 in amino acids: CASSPQTGGYTEAFF. The CDR3 DNA sequence: TGTGCCAGTAGTCCTCAAACAGGGGGCTACACTGAAGCTTTCTTT.

V and J are TRBV20-1 and TRBJ2-7; 9 bases fit TRBD1. The CDR3 has 14 residues. Trimming at V came to 3 bases and at J to 4 bases, leaving 7 bases not matched to a gene. Per the germline V gene, CDR1 is DFQATT and CDR2 is SNEGSKA (reference sequence). The CDR3 spells CSASPGTGMYEQYF. Here the CDR3 DNA reads TGCAGTGCTAGTCCCGGGACAGGGATGTACGAGCAGTACTTC.

This clone was seen a single time. J is TRBJ2-3 and V is TRBV5-6; D possibly matches TRBD1 or TRBD2 (5 bases each). The germline gives CDR1 SGHDT, CDR2 YYEEEE. The CDR3 consists of 17 residues. V lost 3 bases and J lost 0, with 17 bases in between. In DNA form, the CDR3 reads TGTGCCAGCAGCTCTTCGAGGGGTGGCCCTAGCACAGATACGCAGTATTTT. Its protein is CASSSSRGGPSTDTQYF.

Note on this clone: Distinct nucleotide sequences in the sample also encode this CDR3. The genes are TRBV24-1 and TRBJ2-3; D is unresolved. The V gene lost 3 bases and the J gene lost 3 bases, with 3 bases spanning the gap. This CDR3 is built from 12 residues. Germline V gene sequence: CDR1 KGHDR, CDR2 SFDVKD. For the CDR3, the DNA is TGTGCCACCAGTGATACAACAGATACGCAGTATTTT. This sequence encodes CATSDTTDTQYF.

The chain uses TRBV27 and TRBJ2-3; a possible D gene is TRBD1 (5 bases). Germline V lookup: CDR1 MNHEY, CDR2 SMNVEV (reference sequence). The CDR3 extends over 14 amino acids. V was clipped by 2 bases and J by 6 bases, with 12 bases between them. CDR3 in DNA: TGTGCCAGCAGTTTACTCCGGGCAGGGGATACGCAGTATTTT. It encodes CASSLLRAGDTQYF.

The gene calls are TRBV18 and TRBJ1-3; D possibly corresponds to TRBD1 (5 bases). Germline CDR1 and CDR2: KGHSH and LQKENI. CDR3 length: 15 amino acids. V was cut by 5 bases and J by 0 bases, with 11 bases left in between. CDR3 protein: CASSSGVTSGNTIYF. CDR3 bases: TGTGCCAGCTCATCGGGGGTTACCTCTGGAAACACCATATATTTT.

The chain couples TRBV9 to TRBJ2-5; perhaps TRBD1 as D (6 bases). This CDR3 comprises 14 residues. The germline CDR1 and CDR2 sequences are SGDLS and YYNGEE. The V and J ends lost 0 bases and 1 base respectively, with 7 bases between them. The CDR3 DNA sequence: TGTGCCAGCAGCGTAGGAGGGGGCCAAGAGACCCAGTACTTC. It translates to CASSVGGGQETQYF.

The V and J genes are TRBV5-6 and TRBJ1-1; D is uncertain. The CDR3 contains 13 residues. The germline V gene encodes CDR1 SGHDT and CDR2 YYEEEE. Between the trimmed V and J ends, which lost 1 base and 0 bases, there was a span of 4 bases. CDR3 loop: CASSLLMNTEAFF. CDR3 bases: TGTGCCAGCAGCTTGTTAATGAACACTGAAGCTTTCTTT.